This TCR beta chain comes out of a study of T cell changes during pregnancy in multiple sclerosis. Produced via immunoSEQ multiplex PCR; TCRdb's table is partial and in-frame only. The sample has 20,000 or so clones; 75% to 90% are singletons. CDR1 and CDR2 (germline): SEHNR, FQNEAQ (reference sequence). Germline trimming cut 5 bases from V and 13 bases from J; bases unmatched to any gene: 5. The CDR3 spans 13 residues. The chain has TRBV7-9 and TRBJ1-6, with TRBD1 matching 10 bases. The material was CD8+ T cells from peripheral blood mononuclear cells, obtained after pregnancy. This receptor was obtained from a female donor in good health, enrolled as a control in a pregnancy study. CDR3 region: CASSTSDRGPLHF. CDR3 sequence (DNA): TGTGCCAGCAGCACGTCGGACAGGGGGCCCCTCCACTTT.